This passage covers 23 T cell receptor beta chains from one sample sequenced in a study of cytomegalovirus exposure and HLA in healthy donors. Measured with immunoSEQ multiplex PCR; TCRdb has only the in-frame clones, and not every one. The table has roughly 130,000 clones, roughly nine tenths seen once. The material sequenced was PBMCs. The source is a man younger than 45 in good health and CMV-seronegative.

The chain combines TRBV6-1 with TRBJ1-5; D is possibly TRBD1 (5 bases). Trimming stripped 4 bases from V and 7 bases from J, with 14 bases between. Germline V gives CDR1 MNHNS, CDR2 SASEGT. The CDR3 is made up of 14 amino acids. The CDR3 DNA reads as TGTGCCAGCAGTGGCCCAGGGTTGCGACAGCCCCAGCATTTT. This gives the protein CASSGPGLRQPQHF.

The V gene is TRBV27, the J gene TRBJ2-3; 9 bases agree with TRBD2. The V segment lost 3 bases and the J segment 7 bases; nucleotides outside the gene matches: 14. Germline loops: CDR1 MNHEY, CDR2 SMNVEV (reference sequence). The CDR3 covers 17 residues. CDR3 sequence (DNA): TGTGCCAGCAGTTTTTCTGGGGCTAGCGGGAAGGAAAATACGCAGTATTTT. It yields the protein CASSFSGASGKENTQYF.

The chain joins TRBV28 to TRBJ2-5, with D possibly being TRBD2 (6 bases). V lost 7 bases and J lost 5, with 17 bases in between. Germline V lookup: CDR1 MDHEN, CDR2 SYDVKM. This CDR3 spans 14 amino acids. The DNA of the CDR3 is TGTGCCAGCATAGCGCCGGGAAGCGGGGAGACCCAGTACTTC. Translation gives CASIAPGSGETQYF.

The chain combines TRBV7-9 with TRBJ2-7, with a possible D match to TRBD1 (5 bases). V was cut by 5 bases and J by 3 bases, with 17 bases left in between. Germline assignment: CDR1 SEHNR and CDR2 FQNEAQ (reference sequence). The CDR3 is 15 amino acids. CDR3 sequence: CASSNEENRFYEQYF. Written as DNA, the CDR3 is TGTGCCAGCAGCAACGAAGAAAACAGGTTCTACGAGCAGTACTTC.

V and J are TRBV7-9 and TRBJ2-7, with 9 nucleotides matching TRBD1. V shed 0 bases and J 2 bases; nucleotides not matched to a gene: 2. The CDR3 extends over 15 amino acids. Germline lookup yields CDR1 SEHNR and CDR2 FQNEAQ (reference sequence). The chain's CDR3 is CASSLAYRGPYEQYF. In DNA form, the CDR3 reads TGTGCCAGCAGCTTAGCTTACAGGGGGCCCTACGAGCAGTACTTC.

This chain links TRBV5-5 with TRBJ2-1; D is possibly TRBD2 (5 bases). Per germline, CDR1 SGHKS and CDR2 YYEKEE (reference sequence). CDR3 length: 13 residues. The V end lost 3 bases, the J end lost 4 bases, and 8 bases lay between the germline ends. CDR3 amino acids: CASSSGVYNEQFF. The CDR3 bases are TGTGCCAGCAGCTCCGGGGTATACAATGAGCAGTTCTTC.

The chain recombines TRBV4-1 with TRBJ1-1; D unresolved. CDR1 MGHRA and CDR2 YSYEKL come from the germline V gene. The V end lost 2 bases, the J end lost 4 bases, and 8 bases lay between the germline ends. This CDR3 comprises 13 residues. The CDR3 region is CASSQIRGTEAFF. CDR3 DNA sequence: TGCGCCAGCAGCCAAATCAGAGGCACTGAAGCTTTCTTT.

This clone was detected a few times. V is TRBV18 and J is TRBJ1-1, with D unresolved. The CDR3 is made up of 13 amino acids. The germline V and J ends were trimmed by 3 bases and 2 bases, with 7 bases remaining between them. CDR1 is KGHSH, CDR2 LQKENI, per germline. This CDR3 reads CASSPLDNTEAFF. The CDR3 nucleotides read TGTGCCAGCTCACCCCTAGATAACACTGAAGCTTTCTTT.

This sequence joins TRBV7-6 and TRBJ2-1; TRBD2 agrees at 14 bases. Germline assignment: CDR1 SGHVS and CDR2 FNYEAQ. The CDR3 covers 18 residues. Trimming at V came to 5 bases and at J to 0 bases, leaving 6 bases not matched to a gene. CDR3: CASSLGLAGVLSYNEQFF. The CDR3, as DNA: TGTGCCAGCAGCCTGGGACTAGCGGGGGTTCTCTCCTACAATGAGCAGTTCTTC.

J is TRBJ1-2 and V is TRBV9; 9 positions agree with TRBD1. V lost 4 bases, J lost 1 base, and 11 bases stayed unmatched. There are 17 residues in the CDR3. In germline, CDR1 is SGDLS, CDR2 YYNGEE. The chain's CDR3 is CASSLGRGQGSNYGYTF. In nucleotides, the CDR3 is TGTGCCAGCAGCTTGGGGAGGGGACAGGGTAGTAACTATGGCTACACCTTC. Complete variable domain (other parts from reference TRBV9 and TRBJ1-2): DSGVTQTPKHLITATGQRVTLRCSPRSGDLSVYWYQQSLDQGLQFLIQYYNGEERAKGNILERFSAQQFPDLHSELNLSSLELGDSALYFCASSLGRGQGSNYGYTFGSGTRLTVV.

DNA for the CDR3: TGTGCCAGTAGTTTCTACCCGGGGGGCTACACCTTC. Translated: CASSFYPGGYTF. V gene TRBV19 combines with J gene TRBJ1-2; no firm D call. This CDR3 contains 12 residues. CDR1 LNHDA and CDR2 SQIVND come from the germline V gene (reference sequence). V was pared by 5 bases and J by 8 bases, with 12 bases between.

The chain couples TRBV5-4 to TRBJ1-2; D is undetermined. CDR1 and CDR2 from the germline V gene are SGHNT and YYREEE (reference sequence). There are 15 residues in the CDR3. The V end was cut by 0 bases, the J end by 1 base, with 10 bases between. The DNA for the CDR3 is TGTGCCAGCAGCTTGGGACGGGAGAGTAACTATGGCTACACCTTC. This translates into CASSLGRESNYGYTF.

In its sample, this clone was seen once. The chain joins TRBV18 to TRBJ2-1, with TRBD1 as a possible D gene (5 bases). V was clipped by 3 bases and J by 2 bases, with 17 bases between them. The V gene's germline CDR1 is KGHSH and CDR2 LQKENI. CDR3 length: 17 amino acids. Here the CDR3 reads CASSPLQGAQTYNEQFF. CDR3 nucleotide sequence: TGTGCCAGCTCACCCCTACAAGGGGCGCAAACCTACAATGAGCAGTTCTTC.

The chain is built from TRBV2 and TRBJ2-2, with a tentative D call TRBD1 (6 bases). V was pared by 4 bases and J by 2 bases, with 11 bases between. The CDR3 is 15 amino acids. Germline assignment: CDR1 SNHLY and CDR2 FYNNEI. CDR3 nucleotides: TGTGCCAGCAGTGTGCAGGGGATAAACACCGGGGAGCTGTTTTTT. This codes for CASSVQGINTGELFF.

V gene TRBV2 combines with J gene TRBJ1-2; 9 bases align to TRBD1. The ends lost 7 bases at V and 5 bases at J; junction bases unmatched: 8. Germline CDR1 is SNHLY and CDR2 is FYNNEI. This CDR3 spans 14 amino acids. In nucleotides, the CDR3 is TGTGCCAGCATTCTGACAGGGGGAAGTTATGGCTACACCTTC. Amino acids: CASILTGGSYGYTF. Supplemented by reference TRBV2 and TRBJ1-2, the full variable domain reads EPEVTQTPSHQVTQMGQEVILRCVPISNHLYFYWYRQILGQKVEFLVSFYNNEISEKSEIFDDQFSVERPDGSNFTLKIRSTKLEDSAMYFCASILTGGSYGYTFGSGTRLTVV.

CDR3 loop: CASSLNGGEQYF. The CDR3 coding sequence is TGTGCCAGCAGTTTAAACGGAGGGGAGCAGTACTTC. The gene calls are TRBV27 and TRBJ2-7; tentatively, D is TRBD2 (6 bases). Germline loops: CDR1 MNHEY, CDR2 SMNVEV (reference sequence). Trimming took off 2 bases at V and 7 bases at J, with 9 bases between the two ends. The CDR3 spans 12 residues.

This clone was counted between two and nine times. V gene TRBV11-3 combines with J gene TRBJ2-7; D remains unclear. Trimming shortened V by 1 base and J by 6 bases, and 10 bases separated the two germline ends. Germline V gene sequence: CDR1 SGHNT, CDR2 YENEEA. CDR3 length: 13 residues. CDR3 in amino acids: CASSLAGSGEQYF. The CDR3 bases are TGTGCCAGCAGCTTAGCCGGCTCGGGCGAGCAGTACTTC.

This chain joins TRBV2 and TRBJ2-7; 9 bases match TRBD2. The germline V gene has CDR1 SNHLY and CDR2 FYNNEI. The CDR3 covers 15 residues. After removal of 7 bases from V and 3 bases from J, the junction contained 10 bases not matched to a gene. This chain's CDR3 is CASTGAAGGLYEQYF. In DNA, the CDR3 is TGTGCCAGCACTGGGGCAGCGGGGGGACTCTACGAGCAGTACTTC.

The chain links TRBV11-2 to TRBJ2-7; TRBD2 aligns across 8 bases. Germline CDR1 reads SGHAT; CDR2 reads FQNNGV. The junction had 18 bases not matched to a gene; V was cut back by 5 bases and J by 6 bases. The CDR3 covers 17 residues. CDR3 in amino acids: CASSPRSSGGSLGEQYF. Written as DNA, the CDR3 is TGTGCCAGCAGCCCCAGGAGCAGCGGGGGTTCTCTAGGCGAGCAGTACTTC. Combining the CDR3 with reference TRBV11-2 and TRBJ2-7 gives the whole variable domain EAGVAQSPRYKIIEKRQSVAFWCNPISGHATLYWYQQILGQGPKLLIQFQNNGVVDDSQLPKDRFSAERLKGVDSTLKIQPAKLEDSAVYLCASSPRSSGGSLGEQYFGPGTRLTVT.

V is TRBV27 and J is TRBJ1-1; possibly TRBD1 for D (5 bases). The CDR3 has 13 amino acids. The ends were cut back, 9 bases at V and 0 bases at J, with 11 bases in the middle. Germline CDR1 and CDR2: MNHEY and SMNVEV (reference sequence). CDR3 region: CASSDIMNTEAFF. As DNA, the CDR3 is TGTGCCAGTTCGGACATTATGAACACTGAAGCTTTCTTT.

This clone occurred many times. This chain connects TRBV6-6 to TRBJ1-2; the D gene is possibly TRBD1 (6 bases). V was shortened by 4 bases and J by 4 bases, with 10 bases between the two germline ends. The CDR3 runs to 13 residues. Per the germline V gene, CDR1 is MNHNY and CDR2 is SVGAGI (reference sequence). CDR3 nucleotide sequence: TGTGCCAGCAGTTGGACAGAAACCTATGGCTACACCTTC. Translated, it gives CASSWTETYGYTF.

V and J are TRBV5-5 and TRBJ2-7; TRBD1 agrees at 10 bases. This CDR3 region has 15 residues. The germline gives CDR1 SGHKS, CDR2 YYEKEE (reference sequence). J lost 3 bases, V lost 4 bases, and 7 bases had no gene match. The CDR3 nucleotides are TGTGCCAGCAGCCGGACGGGACAGGGGAACTACGAGCAGTACTTC. It translates to CASSRTGQGNYEQYF.

The chain uses TRBV6-6 and TRBJ2-2; unclear D gene. Per germline, CDR1 MNHNY and CDR2 SVGAGI (reference sequence). The length of the CDR3 is 15 residues. V was clipped by 0 bases and J by 4 bases, with 9 bases between them. The CDR3 sequence: CASSYSRSVTGELFF. CDR3 in DNA: TGTGCCAGCAGTTACTCGCGGTCAGTCACCGGGGAGCTGTTTTTT.